This T cell receptor (beta chain) comes out of a study of vaccination and CD4 T cells after COVID-19. An Oncomine TCR Beta short-read assay was used to sequence the DNA from cultured CD4+ T cells. TCRdb recomputed calls from the PCR reads with MiXCR, one row per CDR3 protein. The sample holds some 11,000 distinct CDR3 sequences, about 44% seen once. Regarding this clonotype: What it binds is not known.

Specified treatment: approximately 11-day PBMC culture with coronavirus spike peptide pools or control peptides (ViraFEST assay). Culture conditions combined around 2 million PBMCs per well with about 9.2 IU/ml IL-2 and roughly 10 ug/ml peptide pools. Sequences were obtained from CD4+ T cells from blood, cultured in vitro. The TCR was taken from a human donor who had recovered from COVID-19.

CDR3: CASSFRGEAKNIQYF. DNA for the CDR3: TGTGCCAGCAGTTTTCGCGGGGAAGCCAAAAACATTCAGTACTTC. The chain links TRBV12-3 or TRBV12-4 to TRBJ2-4; the D gene is possibly TRBD2 (6 bases). Between the trimmed V and J ends, which lost 3 bases and 0 bases, there was a span of 9 bases. CDR3 length: 15 amino acids.